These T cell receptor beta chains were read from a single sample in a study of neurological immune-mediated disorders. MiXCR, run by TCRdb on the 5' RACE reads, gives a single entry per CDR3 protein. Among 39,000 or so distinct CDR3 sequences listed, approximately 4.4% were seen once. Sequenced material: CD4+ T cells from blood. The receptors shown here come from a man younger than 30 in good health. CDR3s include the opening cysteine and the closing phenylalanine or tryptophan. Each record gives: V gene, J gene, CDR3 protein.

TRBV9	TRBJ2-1	CASSVGGAYNEQFF
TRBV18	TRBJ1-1	CASSQLEEIVTEAFF
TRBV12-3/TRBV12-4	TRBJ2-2	CASSFFRWTSGPGELFF
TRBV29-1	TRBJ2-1	CSVDGGGASDEQFF
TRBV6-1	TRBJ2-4	CASSVSAPFNIQYF
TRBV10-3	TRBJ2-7	CAISDVDRRSPYEQYF
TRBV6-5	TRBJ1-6	CASSYGRGSPLHF
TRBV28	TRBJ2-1	CASSLRGAGNNEQFF
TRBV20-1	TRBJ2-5	CSARETARQETQYF
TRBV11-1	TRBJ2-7	CASSPILDRAEQYF
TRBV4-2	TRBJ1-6	CASSQDQEGVDLHF
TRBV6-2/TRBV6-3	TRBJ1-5	CASSYQGKDQPQHF
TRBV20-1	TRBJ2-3	CSAPGVAGINTQYF
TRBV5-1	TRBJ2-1	CASSLMDGFRGNEQFF
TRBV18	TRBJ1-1	CASSPRGGEAFF
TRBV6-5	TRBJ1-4	CASSYRVSNEKLFF
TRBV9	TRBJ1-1	CASSVEAGGTEAFF
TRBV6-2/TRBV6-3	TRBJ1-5	CASSYLRGGNQPQHF
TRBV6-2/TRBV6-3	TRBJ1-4	CASSREGLNEKLFF
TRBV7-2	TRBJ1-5	CASSFSDRNQPQHF
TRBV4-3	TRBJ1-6	CASSQDLRLGGPPLHF
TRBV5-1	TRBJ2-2	CASSTSTANTGELFF
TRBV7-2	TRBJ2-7	CASSQRGRGGEQYF
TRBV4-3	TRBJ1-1	CASSQETGLLLEAFF
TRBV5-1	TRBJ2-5	CASSGLGPTQQETQYF
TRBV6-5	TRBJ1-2	CASSWEGSYGYTF
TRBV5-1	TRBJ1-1	CASSAYPGEAEAFF
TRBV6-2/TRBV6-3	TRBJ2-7	CASSYGAGYEQYF
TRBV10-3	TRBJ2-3	CAIRGTLTDTQYF
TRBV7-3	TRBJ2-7	CASSVGLNYEQYF
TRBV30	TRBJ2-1	CAWSPTHGDEQFF
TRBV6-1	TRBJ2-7	CASSEAEIYSYEQYF
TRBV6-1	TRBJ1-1	CASSEQGVGTEAFF
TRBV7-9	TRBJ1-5	CASSRTGSNQPQHF
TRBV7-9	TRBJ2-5	CASSLMRGSGETQYF
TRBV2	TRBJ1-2	CASSEGRRTYGYTF
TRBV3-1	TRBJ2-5	CASSQGPESQETQYF
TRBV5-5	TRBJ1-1	CASSTGWDRNTEAFF
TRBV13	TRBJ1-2	CASTEREGYTF